The TCR beta chain under discussion was sequenced for a study of blood T cell repertoires in COVID-19. Across the study: Sources were T cells, B-cell-depleted T cells, or PBMCs; the material itself was cDNA or gDNA.

Repertoires were generated with immunoSEQ multiplex PCR, while TCRdb's copy carries only in-frame clones and drops some. Counted here are 200,000 to 250,000 clones, roughly four fifths occurring once; the ten biggest clones make up less than 2%. Cohort placement rested on clinical history that participants reported themselves. Cohort 3 donors were reported recovered after two negative PCRs, clearance, or symptom resolution. The junction had 7 bases not matched to a gene; V was cut back by 4 bases and J by 2 bases. The CDR3 length is 15 residues. The germline CDR1 and CDR2 sequences are SGHRS and YFSETQ.

The sample comprised PBMCs or T cells enriched from blood (not recorded which). The chain joins TRBV5-1 to TRBJ1-2; the match to TRBD1 covers 8 bases. This TCR was recovered from a man aged 55 to 70 who had recovered from COVID-19. The CDR3: CASSKTGEENYGYTF. The CDR3 region has the DNA TGCGCCAGCAGCAAGACAGGGGAAGAAAACTATGGCTACACCTTC.